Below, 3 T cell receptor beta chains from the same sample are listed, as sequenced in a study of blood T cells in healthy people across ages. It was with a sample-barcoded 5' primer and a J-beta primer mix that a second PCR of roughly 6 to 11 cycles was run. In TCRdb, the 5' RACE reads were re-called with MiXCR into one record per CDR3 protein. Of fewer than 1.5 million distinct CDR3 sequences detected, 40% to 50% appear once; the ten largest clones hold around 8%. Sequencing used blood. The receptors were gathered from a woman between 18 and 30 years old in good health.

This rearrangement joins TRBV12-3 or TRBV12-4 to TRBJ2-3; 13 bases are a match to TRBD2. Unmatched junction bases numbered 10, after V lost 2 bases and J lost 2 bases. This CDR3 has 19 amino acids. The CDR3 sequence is CASSLRWGGLAGPTDTQYF. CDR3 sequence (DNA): TGTGCCAGCAGTTTAAGGTGGGGGGGACTAGCGGGGCCCACAGATACGCAGTATTTT.

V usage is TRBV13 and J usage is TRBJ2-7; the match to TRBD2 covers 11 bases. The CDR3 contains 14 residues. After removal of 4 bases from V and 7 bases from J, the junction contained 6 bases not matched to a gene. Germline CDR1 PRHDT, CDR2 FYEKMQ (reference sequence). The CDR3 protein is CASSSLAGGKEQYF. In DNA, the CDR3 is TGTGCCAGCAGCTCCTTAGCGGGAGGGAAGGAGCAGTACTTC.

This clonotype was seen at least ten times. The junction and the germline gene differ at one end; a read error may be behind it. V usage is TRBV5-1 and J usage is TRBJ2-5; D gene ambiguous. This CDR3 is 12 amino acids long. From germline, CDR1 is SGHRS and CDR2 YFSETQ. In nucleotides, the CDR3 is TGTGCCAGCAGTCCGGACCAAGAGACCCAGTACTTC. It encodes CASSPDQETQYF.